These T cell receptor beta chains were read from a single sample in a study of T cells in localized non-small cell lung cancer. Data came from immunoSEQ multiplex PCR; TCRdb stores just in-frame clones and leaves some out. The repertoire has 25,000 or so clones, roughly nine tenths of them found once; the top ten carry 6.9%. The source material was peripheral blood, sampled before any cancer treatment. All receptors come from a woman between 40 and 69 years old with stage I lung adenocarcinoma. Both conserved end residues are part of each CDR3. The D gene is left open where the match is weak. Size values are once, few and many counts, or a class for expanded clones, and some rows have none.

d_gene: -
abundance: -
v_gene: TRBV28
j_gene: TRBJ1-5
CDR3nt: TGTGCCAGCAGTTTATCCCCCGGGGGCAATCAGCCCCAGCATTTT
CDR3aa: CASSLSPGGNQPQHF

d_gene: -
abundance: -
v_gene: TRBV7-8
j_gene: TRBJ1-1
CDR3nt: TGTGCCAGCAGCTCGACGGAGAACACTGAAGCTTTCTTT
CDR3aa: CASSSTENTEAFF

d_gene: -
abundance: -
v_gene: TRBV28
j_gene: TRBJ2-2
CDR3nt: TGTGCCAGCAGTCTCGTCCAATTAACCACCGGGGAGCTGTTTTTT
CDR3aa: CASSLVQLTTGELFF

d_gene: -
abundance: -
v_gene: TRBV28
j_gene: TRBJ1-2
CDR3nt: TGTGCCAGCAGTCCATACCCCCGACAAGGCGCCTACACCTTC
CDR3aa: CASSPYPRQGAYTF

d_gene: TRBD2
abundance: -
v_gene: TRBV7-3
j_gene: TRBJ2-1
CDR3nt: TGTGCCAGCGGGACTAGCGGGAACGATGAGCAGTTCTTC
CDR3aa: CASGTSGNDEQFF

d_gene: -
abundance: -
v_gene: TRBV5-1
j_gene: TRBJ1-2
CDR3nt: TGCGCCAGCAGCTTGGGGGACATGAACCGCGGCTACACCTTC
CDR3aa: CASSLGDMNRGYTF

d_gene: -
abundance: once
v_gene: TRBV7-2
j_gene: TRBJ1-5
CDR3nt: TGTGCCAGCAGCTTAGGCTGGGGCCGACAGCGAAATCAGCCCCAGCATTTT
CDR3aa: CASSLGWGRQRNQPQHF

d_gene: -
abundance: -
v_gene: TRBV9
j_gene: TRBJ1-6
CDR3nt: TGTGCCAGCAGCCCCGCGGGCCCGACGGGTTCACCCCTCCACTTT
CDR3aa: CASSPAGPTGSPLHF

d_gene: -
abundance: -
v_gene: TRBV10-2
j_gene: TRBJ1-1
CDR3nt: TGCGCCAGCAGTTTAGGGGAGGGGACTTTCTTT
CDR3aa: CASSLGEGTFF

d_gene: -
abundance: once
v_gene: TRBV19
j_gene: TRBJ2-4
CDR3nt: TGTGCCAGTAGTATTGACTATACCAAAAACATTCAGTACTTC
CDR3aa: CASSIDYTKNIQYF

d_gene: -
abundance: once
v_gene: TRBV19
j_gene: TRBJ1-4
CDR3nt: TGTGCCAGTAGTATATTCGGACCGGATGAAAAACTGTTTTTT
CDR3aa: CASSIFGPDEKLFF

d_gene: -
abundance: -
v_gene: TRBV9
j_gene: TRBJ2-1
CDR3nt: TGTGCCAGCAGCGTAGAAACAGAGCTGTCCTACAATGAGCAGTTCTTC
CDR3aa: CASSVETELSYNEQFF

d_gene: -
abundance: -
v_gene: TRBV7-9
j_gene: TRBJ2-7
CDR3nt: TGTGCCAGCAGCTTAGGGTGGGGCGACGAGCAGTACTTC
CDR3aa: CASSLGWGDEQYF

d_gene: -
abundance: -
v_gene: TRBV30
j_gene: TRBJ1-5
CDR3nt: TGTGCCTGGAGTGTAAACCAGGGAAGCAATCAGCCCCAGCATTTT
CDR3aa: CAWSVNQGSNQPQHF

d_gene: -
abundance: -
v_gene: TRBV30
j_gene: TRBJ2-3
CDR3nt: TGTGCCTGGTCGGAAGCAGATACGCAGTATTTT
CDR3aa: CAWSEADTQYF

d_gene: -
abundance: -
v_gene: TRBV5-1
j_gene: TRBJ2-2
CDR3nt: TGCGCCAGCAGCCGTGACAGGCCAGACGGGGAGCTGTTTTTT
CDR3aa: CASSRDRPDGELFF

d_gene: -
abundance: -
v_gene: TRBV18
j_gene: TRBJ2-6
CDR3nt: TGTGCCAGCTCACCAACGGGCTACTCTGGGGCCAACGTCCTGACTTTC
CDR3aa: CASSPTGYSGANVLTF

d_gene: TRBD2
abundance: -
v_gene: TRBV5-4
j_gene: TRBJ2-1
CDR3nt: TGTGCCAGCAGCTTGGGAGCGCCGGGACTAGCGGAAGAGCAGTTCTTC
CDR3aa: CASSLGAPGLAEEQFF

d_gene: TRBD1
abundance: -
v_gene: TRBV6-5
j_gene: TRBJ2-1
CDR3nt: TGTGCCAGCAGTCCGGGACAGGGGCGGAATGAGCAGTTCTTC
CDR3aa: CASSPGQGRNEQFF

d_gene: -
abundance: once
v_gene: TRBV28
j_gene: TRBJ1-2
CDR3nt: TGTGCCAGCAGTTTACCTTTACAGAGTAACTATGGCTACACCTTC
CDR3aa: CASSLPLQSNYGYTF

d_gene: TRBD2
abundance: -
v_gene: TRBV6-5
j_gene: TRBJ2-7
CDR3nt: TGTGCCAGCAGTTACTCGGCGGGAGGTATACACGAGCAGTACTTC
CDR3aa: CASSYSAGGIHEQYF

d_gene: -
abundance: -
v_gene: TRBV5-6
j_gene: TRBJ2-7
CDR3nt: TGTGCCAGCAGCTTTAGGGGGGCCTACGAGCAGTACTTC
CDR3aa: CASSFRGAYEQYF

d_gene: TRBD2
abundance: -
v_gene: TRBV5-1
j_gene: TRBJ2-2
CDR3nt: TGCGCCAGCAGCTTGAGTCTAGCGGAAACCGGGGAGCTGTTTTTT
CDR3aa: CASSLSLAETGELFF

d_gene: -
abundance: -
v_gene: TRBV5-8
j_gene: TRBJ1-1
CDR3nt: TGTGCCAGCAGGATCGTGTTGAACACTGAAGCTTTCTTT
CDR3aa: CASRIVLNTEAFF

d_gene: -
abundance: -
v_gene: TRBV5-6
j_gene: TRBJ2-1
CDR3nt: TGTGCCAGCAGCCGGTCCGGGGTCAGAGTCAATGAGCAGTTCTTC
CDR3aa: CASSRSGVRVNEQFF

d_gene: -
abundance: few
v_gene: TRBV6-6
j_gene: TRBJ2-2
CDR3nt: TGTGCCATACACCCTACGGGAGTGGCCGGGGAGCTGTTTTTT
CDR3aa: CAIHPTGVAGELFF